This T cell receptor (beta chain) comes out of a study of T cell repertoires in cytomegalovirus infection. About the study: Peptides in the study included HLA-C-restricted and HLA-B-restricted CMV epitopes. Signatures in public TCR beta sequences pointed to both CMV infection and matching HLA type. Study-level results: The study found HLA-C-restricted CMV-specific TCR beta clonotypes dominating the ex vivo response.

The CDR3 is made up of 11 amino acids. The V end lost 3 bases, the J end lost 11 bases, and 10 bases lay between the germline ends. TCRdb called the reads again in MiXCR, with one record for every CDR3 protein. The data show roughly 340,000 distinct CDR3 sequences, about 28% seen once. This clonotype was observed a handful of times. What it binds is unknown. The J gene is TRBJ1-1, the V gene TRBV12-3 or TRBV12-4; D not resolved. Material: cultured PBMCs, obtained from culture after CMV antigen stimulation. The origin of this receptor is a human donor in good health (CMV status not recorded). Some clones in this sample may be carry-over from other donors' samples. The CDR3 loop is CASSLQGRAFF. In nucleotides, the CDR3 is TGTGCCAGCAGTTTGCAAGGGAGGGCTTTCTTT.